This T cell receptor (beta chain) was obtained from a study of T cells after yellow fever vaccination. Each CDR3 protein gets one entry after TCRdb re-called the 5' RACE reads with MiXCR. The sample lists 150,000 to 200,000 distinct CDR3 sequences; around 9% were seen once. V dropped 4 bases and J dropped 5; count of bases not matched to a gene: 5. The CDR3 runs to 13 residues. The J gene is TRBJ2-7, the V gene TRBV12-3 or TRBV12-4; TRBD1 matches at 7 bases. Sequencing used CD8+ T cells sorted from PBMCs, obtained 45 days after the yellow fever booster vaccination. The TCR sequence derives from a man between 18 and 35 years old who received the YFV17D yellow fever vaccine. The CDR3 spells CASSSNRGDEQYF. In nucleotides, the CDR3 is TGTGCCAGCAGTTCTAACAGGGGCGACGAGCAGTACTTC.